The clone carrying this TCR beta chain turned up a few times. The antigen is not known. Primed by a sample-barcoded 5' primer and a J-beta primer mix, a second PCR proceeded for 7 to 11 cycles. TCRdb re-derived calls from the 5' RACE reads in MiXCR, one entry per CDR3 protein. The profile covers about 1.5 million distinct CDR3 sequences, with roughly 43% appearing a single time and roughly 3.7% taken by the ten largest. Healthy individuals of Caucasian origin from Russia, aged roughly 6 to 95, served as donors. The data were taken from a study of blood T cells in healthy people across ages. Trimming left V 2 bases short and J 3 bases short, with 5 bases between. Germline V gives CDR1 DFQATT, CDR2 SNEGSKA (reference sequence). CDR3 length equals 12 residues. Study-wide findings and caveats: CMV status of donors was unknown, possibly confounding expanded clonotype changes.

The sample was blood. The chain joins TRBV20-1 to TRBJ1-5; D not certain. This TCR was sampled from a woman aged 18 to 35 in good health. The CDR3: CSARRANQPQHF. The CDR3 DNA sequence: TGCAGTGCTAGACGGGCCAATCAGCCCCAGCATTTT.